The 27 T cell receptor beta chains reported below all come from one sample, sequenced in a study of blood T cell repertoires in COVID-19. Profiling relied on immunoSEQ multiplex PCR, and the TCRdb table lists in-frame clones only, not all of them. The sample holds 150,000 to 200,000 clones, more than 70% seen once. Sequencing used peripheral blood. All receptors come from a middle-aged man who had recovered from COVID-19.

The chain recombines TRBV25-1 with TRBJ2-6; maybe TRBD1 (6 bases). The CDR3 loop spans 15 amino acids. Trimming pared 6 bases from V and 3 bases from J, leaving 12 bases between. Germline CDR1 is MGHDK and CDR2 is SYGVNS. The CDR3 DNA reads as TGTGCCAGCAGCGACAGGTGGGATGGGGCCAACGTCCTGACTTTC. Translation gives CASSDRWDGANVLTF.

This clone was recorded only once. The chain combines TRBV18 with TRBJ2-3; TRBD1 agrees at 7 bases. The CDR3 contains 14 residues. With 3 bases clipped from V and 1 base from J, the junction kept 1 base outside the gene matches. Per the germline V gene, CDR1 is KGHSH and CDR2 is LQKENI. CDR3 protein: CASSPGTGTDTQYF. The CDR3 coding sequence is TGTGCCAGCTCACCGGGGACAGGCACAGATACGCAGTATTTT.

This chain's CDR3 is CASSDGGGETQYF. The CDR3 DNA is TGTGCCAGCAGTGACGGGGGGGGAGAGACCCAGTACTTC. The chain is built from TRBV2 and TRBJ2-5; 8 positions match TRBD2. This CDR3 spans 13 amino acids. V gave up 3 bases and J gave up 4 bases; unmatched junction bases: 1. Germline V gene data show CDR1 as SNHLY and CDR2 as FYNNEI.

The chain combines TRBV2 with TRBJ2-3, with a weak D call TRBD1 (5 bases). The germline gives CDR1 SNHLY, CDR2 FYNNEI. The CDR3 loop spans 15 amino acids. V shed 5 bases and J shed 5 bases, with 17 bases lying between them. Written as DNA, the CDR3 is TGTGCCAGCAGTCCCGGACATAACTCGGGAGATACGCAGTATTTT. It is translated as CASSPGHNSGDTQYF.

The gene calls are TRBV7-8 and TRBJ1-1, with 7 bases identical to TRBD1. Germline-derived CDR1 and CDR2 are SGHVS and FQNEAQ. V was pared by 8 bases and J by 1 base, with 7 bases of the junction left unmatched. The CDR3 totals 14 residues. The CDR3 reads CASAQGHGNTEAFF. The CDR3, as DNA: TGTGCCAGCGCACAGGGGCATGGGAACACTGAAGCTTTCTTT.

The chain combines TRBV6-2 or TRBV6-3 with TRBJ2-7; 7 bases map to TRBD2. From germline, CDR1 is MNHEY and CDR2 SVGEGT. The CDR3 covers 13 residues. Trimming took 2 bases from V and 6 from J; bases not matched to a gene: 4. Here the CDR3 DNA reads TGTGCCAGCAGTTACACGACTAGCCGCGAGCAGTACTTC. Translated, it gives CASSYTTSREQYF.

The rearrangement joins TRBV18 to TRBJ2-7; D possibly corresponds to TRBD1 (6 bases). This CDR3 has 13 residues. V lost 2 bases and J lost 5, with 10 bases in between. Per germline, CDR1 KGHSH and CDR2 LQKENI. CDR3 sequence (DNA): TGTGCCAGCTCACCAGTACAGGGTGACGAGCAGTACTTC. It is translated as CASSPVQGDEQYF.

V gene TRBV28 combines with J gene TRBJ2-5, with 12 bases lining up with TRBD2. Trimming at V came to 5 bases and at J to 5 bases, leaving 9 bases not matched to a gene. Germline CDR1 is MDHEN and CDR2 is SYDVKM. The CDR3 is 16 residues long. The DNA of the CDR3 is TGTGCCAGCAGTGTACTAGCGGGGGGCCCCCCGGAGACCCAGTACTTC. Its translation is CASSVLAGGPPETQYF.

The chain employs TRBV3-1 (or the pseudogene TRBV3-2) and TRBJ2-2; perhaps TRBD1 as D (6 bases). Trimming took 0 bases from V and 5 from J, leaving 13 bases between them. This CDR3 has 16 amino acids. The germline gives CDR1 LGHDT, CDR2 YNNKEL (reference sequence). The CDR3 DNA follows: TGTGCCAGCAGCCAAGATAGCAGGGGAAGGACCGGGGAGCTGTTTTTT. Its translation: CASSQDSRGRTGELFF.

CDR3 coding DNA: TGCAGCGTTGTCGGACAGGGGGGAAACTATGGCTACACCTTC. Protein: CSVVGQGGNYGYTF. The chain links TRBV29-1 to TRBJ1-2; 10 nucleotides agree with TRBD1. CDR1 is SQVTM, CDR2 ANQGSEA, per germline. V shed 4 bases and J 2 bases; nucleotides not matched to a gene: 4. This CDR3 has 14 amino acids.

Here the CDR3 reads CASSELQGGEQYF. CDR3 sequence (DNA): TGTGCCAGCAGTGAATTACAGGGGGGCGAGCAGTACTTC. The chain recombines TRBV2 with TRBJ2-7, with 8 bases matching TRBD1. The CDR3 has 13 residues. Germline V gives CDR1 SNHLY, CDR2 FYNNEI. Losses at the gene ends were 2 bases for V and 6 bases for J; bases not matched to a gene: 3.

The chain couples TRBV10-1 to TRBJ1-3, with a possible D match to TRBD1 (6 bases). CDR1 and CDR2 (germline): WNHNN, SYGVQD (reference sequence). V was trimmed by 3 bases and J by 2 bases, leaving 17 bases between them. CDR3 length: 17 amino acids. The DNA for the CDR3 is TGCGCCAGCAGTGATCCTGGGGCGGGGGCTGCTGGAAACACCATATATTTT. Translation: CASSDPGAGAAGNTIYF.

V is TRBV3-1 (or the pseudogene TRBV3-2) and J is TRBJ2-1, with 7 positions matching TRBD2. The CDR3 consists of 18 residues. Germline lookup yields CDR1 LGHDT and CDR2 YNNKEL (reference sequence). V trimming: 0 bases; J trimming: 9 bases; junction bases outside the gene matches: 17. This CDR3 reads CASSQDKRSGGPTGEQFF. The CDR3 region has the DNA TGTGCCAGCAGCCAAGATAAGCGGTCGGGGGGACCCACGGGTGAGCAGTTCTTC.

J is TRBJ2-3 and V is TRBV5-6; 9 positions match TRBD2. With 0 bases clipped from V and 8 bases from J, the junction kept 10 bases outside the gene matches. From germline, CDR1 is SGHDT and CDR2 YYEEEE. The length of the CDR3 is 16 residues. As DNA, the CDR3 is TGTGCCAGCAGCTTGGGCGGGAGGGCCATATCGGTTACGCAGTATTTT. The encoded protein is CASSLGGRAISVTQYF.

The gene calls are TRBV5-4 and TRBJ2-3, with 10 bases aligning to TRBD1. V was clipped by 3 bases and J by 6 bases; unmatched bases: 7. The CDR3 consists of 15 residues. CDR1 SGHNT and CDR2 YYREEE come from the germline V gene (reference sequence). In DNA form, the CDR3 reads TGTGCCAGCAGCTCCGGGACAGGGGTCTGGGATACGCAGTATTTT. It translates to CASSSGTGVWDTQYF.

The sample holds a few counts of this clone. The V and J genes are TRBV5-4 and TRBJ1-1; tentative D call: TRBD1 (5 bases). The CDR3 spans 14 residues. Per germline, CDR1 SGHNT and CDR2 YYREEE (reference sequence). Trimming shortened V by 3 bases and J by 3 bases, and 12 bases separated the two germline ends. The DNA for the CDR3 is TGTGCCAGCAGCTCGCCTGGGGGGTACACTGAAGCTTTCTTT. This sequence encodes CASSSPGGYTEAFF. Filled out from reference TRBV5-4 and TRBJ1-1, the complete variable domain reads ETGVTQSPTHLIKTRGQQVTLRCSSQSGHNTVSWYQQALGQGPQFIFQYYREEENGRGNFPPRFSGLQFPNYSSELNVNALELDDSALYLCASSSPGGYTEAFFGQGTRLTVV.

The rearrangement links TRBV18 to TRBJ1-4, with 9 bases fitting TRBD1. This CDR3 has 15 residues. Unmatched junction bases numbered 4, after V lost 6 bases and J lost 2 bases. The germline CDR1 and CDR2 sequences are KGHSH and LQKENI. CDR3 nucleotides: TGTGCCAGCTCCCGGGACAGGGATACTAATGAAAAACTGTTTTTT. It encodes CASSRDRDTNEKLFF.

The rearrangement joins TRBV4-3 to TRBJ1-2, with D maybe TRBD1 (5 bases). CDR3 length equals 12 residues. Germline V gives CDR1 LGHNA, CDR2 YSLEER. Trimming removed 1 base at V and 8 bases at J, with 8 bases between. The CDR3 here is CASSQAGEGYTF. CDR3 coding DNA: TGCGCCAGCAGCCAAGCGGGGGAAGGCTACACCTTC.

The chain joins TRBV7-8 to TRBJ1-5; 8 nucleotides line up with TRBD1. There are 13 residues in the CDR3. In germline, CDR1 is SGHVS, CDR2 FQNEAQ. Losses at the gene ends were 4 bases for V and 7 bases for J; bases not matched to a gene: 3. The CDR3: CASSSDREQPQHF. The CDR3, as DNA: TGTGCCAGCAGCTCGGACAGGGAACAGCCCCAGCATTTT.

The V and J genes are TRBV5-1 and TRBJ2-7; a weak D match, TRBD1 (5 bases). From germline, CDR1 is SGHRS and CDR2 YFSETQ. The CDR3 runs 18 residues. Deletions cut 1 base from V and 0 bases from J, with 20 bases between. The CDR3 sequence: CASSLKARDYSYSYEQYF. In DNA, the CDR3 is TGCGCCAGCAGCTTGAAGGCCAGGGATTACTCCTACTCCTACGAGCAGTACTTC.

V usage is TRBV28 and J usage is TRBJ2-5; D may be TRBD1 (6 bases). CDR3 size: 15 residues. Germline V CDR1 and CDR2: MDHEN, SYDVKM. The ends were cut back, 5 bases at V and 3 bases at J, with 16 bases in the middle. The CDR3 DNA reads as TGTGCCAGCAGTACCTTATCGGCAGGGGAAGAGACCCAGTACTTC. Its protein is CASSTLSAGEETQYF.

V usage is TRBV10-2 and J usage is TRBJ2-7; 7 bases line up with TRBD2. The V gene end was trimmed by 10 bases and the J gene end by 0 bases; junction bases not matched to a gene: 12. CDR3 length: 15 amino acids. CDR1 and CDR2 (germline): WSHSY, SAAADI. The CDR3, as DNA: TGCGCCACTCACACGACAGCGGGGACCTCCTACGAGCAGTACTTC. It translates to CATHTTAGTSYEQYF.

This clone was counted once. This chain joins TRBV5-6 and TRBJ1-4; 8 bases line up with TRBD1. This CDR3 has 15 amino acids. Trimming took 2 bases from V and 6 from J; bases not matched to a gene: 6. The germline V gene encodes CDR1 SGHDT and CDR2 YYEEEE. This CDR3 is CASSFTGTGDEKLFF. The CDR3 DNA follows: TGTGCCAGCAGCTTCACCGGGACAGGTGATGAAAAACTGTTTTTT.

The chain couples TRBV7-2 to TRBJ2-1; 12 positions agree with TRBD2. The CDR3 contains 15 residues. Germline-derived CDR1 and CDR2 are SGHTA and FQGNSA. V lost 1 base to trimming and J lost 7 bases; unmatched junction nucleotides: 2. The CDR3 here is CASSLGGLAGNEQFF. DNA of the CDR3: TGTGCCAGCAGCTTAGGCGGACTAGCGGGGAATGAGCAGTTCTTC.

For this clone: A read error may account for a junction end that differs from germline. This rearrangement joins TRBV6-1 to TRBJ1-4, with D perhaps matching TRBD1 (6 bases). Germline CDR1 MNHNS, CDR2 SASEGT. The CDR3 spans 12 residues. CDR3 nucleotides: TGTGCCAGCAGTGATACGGGTCTGAGGGGGATGTTT. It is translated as CASSDTGLRGMF.

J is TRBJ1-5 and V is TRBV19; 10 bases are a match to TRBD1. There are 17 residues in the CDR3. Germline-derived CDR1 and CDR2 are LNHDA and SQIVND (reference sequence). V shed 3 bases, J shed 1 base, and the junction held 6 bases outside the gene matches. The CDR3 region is CASSIRQGAGSNQPQHF. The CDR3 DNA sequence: TGTGCCAGTAGTATTCGACAGGGGGCTGGGAGCAATCAGCCCCAGCATTTT. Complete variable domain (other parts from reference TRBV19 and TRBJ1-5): DGGITQSPKYLFRKEGQNVTLSCEQNLNHDAMYWYRQDPGQGLRLIYYSQIVNDFQKGDIAEGYSVSREKKESFPLTVTSAQKNPTAFYLCASSIRQGAGSNQPQHFGDGTRLSIL.

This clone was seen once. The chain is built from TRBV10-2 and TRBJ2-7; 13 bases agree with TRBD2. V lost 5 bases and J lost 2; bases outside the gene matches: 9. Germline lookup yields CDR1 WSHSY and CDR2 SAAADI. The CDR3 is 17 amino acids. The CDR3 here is CASSYPGLAGQAYEQYF. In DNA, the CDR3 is TGCGCCAGCAGTTATCCGGGACTAGCGGGGCAAGCCTACGAGCAGTACTTC.